This T cell receptor beta chain is drawn from a study of blood T cell repertoires in COVID-19. Study information: Samples taken during acute and convalescent COVID-19 were collected in the United States, Italy and Spain.

Assay: immunoSEQ multiplex PCR; the TCRdb copy retains only in-frame clones and omits some. The sample holds 150,000 to 200,000 clones; roughly 86% are singletons and the top ten take approximately 3.5%. Germline loops: CDR1 LNHNV, CDR2 YYDKDF (reference sequence). V lost 0 bases and J lost 7, with 21 bases in between. The CDR3 has 18 residues. The clonotype was recovered from a man in his 70s with acute or convalescent COVID-19. Sequenced: peripheral blood. This chain connects TRBV15 to TRBJ1-4; D remains unclear. CDR3 amino acids: CATSRDHPARQPGEKLFF. DNA of the CDR3: TGTGCCACCAGCAGAGATCATCCGGCCCGGCAGCCAGGTGAAAAACTGTTTTTT.